A single sample is the source of the 26 T cell receptor beta chains below, sequenced in a study of CD8 T cell repertoires and HIV-1 epitope variants. TCRdb's copy holds only in-frame clones and misses some; the assay was immunoSEQ multiplex PCR. The table has 95,000 or so clones, almost 75% seen once. Material for sequencing was uncultured baseline CD8+ T cells from peripheral blood mononuclear cells (PBMCs). The source of these receptors is a male donor with HIV.

This clone was found a few times. The genes are TRBV7-9 and TRBJ1-2; 9 bases map to TRBD1. In germline, CDR1 is SEHNR, CDR2 FQNEAQ (reference sequence). V lost 5 bases to trimming and J lost 7 bases; unmatched junction nucleotides: 8. This CDR3 comprises 14 residues. In DNA form, the CDR3 reads TGTGCCAGCAGCCGGGACAGGGCCTCCGGTGGCTACACCTTC. Amino acids: CASSRDRASGGYTF.

The V and J genes are TRBV19 and TRBJ2-5; 10 nucleotides agree with TRBD1. The CDR3 is made up of 16 amino acids. V was pared by 6 bases and J by 2 bases, with 9 bases of the junction left unmatched. Germline CDR1 LNHDA, CDR2 SQIVND (reference sequence). The CDR3 region is CASRPRTGGPQETQYF. The CDR3 DNA follows: TGTGCCAGTAGACCGCGGACAGGGGGTCCTCAAGAGACCCAGTACTTC. Full variable domain (rest looked up from reference TRBV19 and TRBJ2-5): DGGITQSPKYLFRKEGQNVTLSCEQNLNHDAMYWYRQDPGQGLRLIYYSQIVNDFQKGDIAEGYSVSREKKESFPLTVTSAQKNPTAFYLCASRPRTGGPQETQYFGPGTRLLVL.

Remarks on this clone: The sample holds other DNA sequences that translate to the same CDR3. V gene TRBV5-4 combines with J gene TRBJ1-2, with 8 bases matching TRBD1. V was pared by 2 bases and J by 6 bases, with 6 bases of the junction left unmatched. The V gene's germline CDR1 is SGHNT and CDR2 YYREEE (reference sequence). The CDR3 is 14 residues long. For the CDR3, the DNA is TGTGCCAGCAGCTTTCGAACAGGGGGAAATGGCTACACCTTC. It specifies CASSFRTGGNGYTF. Full variable domain (rest looked up from reference TRBV5-4 and TRBJ1-2): ETGVTQSPTHLIKTRGQQVTLRCSSQSGHNTVSWYQQALGQGPQFIFQYYREEENGRGNFPPRFSGLQFPNYSSELNVNALELDDSALYLCASSFRTGGNGYTFGSGTRLTVV.

This clone has only a few counts. The chain joins TRBV19 to TRBJ1-5; D is unresolved. Germline CDR1 is LNHDA and CDR2 is SQIVND (reference sequence). This CDR3 comprises 13 residues. V lost 0 bases and J 7 bases, leaving 7 bases between the germline ends. In DNA form, the CDR3 reads TGTGCCAGTAGTATAGATTTTGGACAGCCCCAGCATTTT. Encoded protein: CASSIDFGQPQHF.

CDR3 nucleotide sequence: TGTGCCTGGACAGGGGTGAATTCACCCCTCCACTTT. It codes for CAWTGVNSPLHF. J is TRBJ1-6 and V is TRBV30; D may be TRBD1 (6 bases). Germline CDR1 and CDR2: GTSNPN and SVGIG (reference sequence). Trimming left V 4 bases short and J 7 bases short, with 8 bases between. CDR3 length: 12 amino acids.

This clone has more than one count but fewer than ten. The chain uses TRBV4-3 and TRBJ2-5; tentative D call: TRBD1 (5 bases). Germline V gives CDR1 LGHNA, CDR2 YSLEER. V was clipped by 2 bases and J by 6 bases, with 10 bases between them. This CDR3 comprises 13 residues. DNA of the CDR3: TGCGCCAGCAGCCAACAGGGTGGGCAGACCCAGTACTTC. Its translation is CASSQQGGQTQYF.

This clone has only a few counts. This chain connects TRBV6-6 to TRBJ2-7; D gene unclear. V lost 1 base and J 1 base, leaving 8 bases between the germline ends. Germline CDR1 is MNHNY and CDR2 is SVGAGI (reference sequence). The CDR3 has 14 residues. In nucleotides, the CDR3 is TGTGCCAGCAGTTACTTCCCGAAATCCTACGAGCAGTACTTC. Its protein is CASSYFPKSYEQYF.

This clone turned up a few times. This chain connects TRBV27 to TRBJ2-1; D remains unclear. V was shortened by 0 bases and J by 3 bases, with 9 bases between the two germline ends. The CDR3 totals 15 residues. Per germline, CDR1 MNHEY and CDR2 SMNVEV (reference sequence). The CDR3: CASSLSALIYNEQFF. CDR3 in DNA: TGTGCCAGCAGTTTATCGGCATTGATCTACAATGAGCAGTTCTTC.

The V gene is TRBV5-6, the J gene TRBJ1-4, with TRBD1 matching over 7 bases. Looked up from germline, CDR1 is SGHDT and CDR2 is YYEEEE. This CDR3 is 16 amino acids long. V shed 1 base and J 5 bases; nucleotides not matched to a gene: 8. The CDR3 is CASSLIFRQGNEKLFF. The CDR3 DNA is TGTGCCAGCAGCTTGATATTTCGACAGGGAAATGAAAAACTGTTTTTT.

The V gene is TRBV7-6, the J gene TRBJ2-1; D might be TRBD1 (5 bases). CDR3 size: 15 residues. Germline assignment: CDR1 SGHVS and CDR2 FNYEAQ. Trimming pared 2 bases from V and 2 bases from J, leaving 10 bases between. The CDR3, as DNA: TGTGCCAGCAGCTTAATCCAGGGTACCTACAATGAGCAGTTCTTC. It specifies CASSLIQGTYNEQFF.

The chain has TRBV5-1 and TRBJ1-1, with D unclear. V lost 5 bases and J 1 base, leaving 12 bases between the germline ends. The V gene's germline CDR1 is SGHRS and CDR2 YFSETQ. The CDR3 contains 14 residues. This chain's CDR3 is CASRSGPQNTEAFF. CDR3 DNA sequence: TGCGCCAGCAGGTCCGGGCCACAGAACACTGAAGCTTTCTTT.

The chain joins TRBV19 to TRBJ1-2; D not resolved. CDR1 and CDR2 (germline): LNHDA, SQIVND (reference sequence). Trimming removed 5 bases at V and 4 bases at J, with 17 bases between. The CDR3 runs to 15 residues. The CDR3 loop is CASSVTVEQSYGYTF. The CDR3, as DNA: TGTGCCAGTAGTGTAACGGTTGAGCAGAGCTATGGCTACACCTTC.

This clone has a handful of counts. The V gene is TRBV27, the J gene TRBJ2-7; D not certain. This CDR3 comprises 14 residues. Germline V CDR1 and CDR2: MNHEY, SMNVEV (reference sequence). Trimming took 6 bases from V and 2 from J, leaving 14 bases between them. For the CDR3, the DNA is TGTGCCAGCAGCCTGACGTGGCCTCCCTACGAGCAGTACTTC. Its protein product is CASSLTWPPYEQYF.

Remarks on this clone: The likely explanation is a read error, given a far larger clone one base away. The V call is TRBV7-9, the J call TRBJ2-7; possible D gene TRBD2, 7 bases. Trimming pared 0 bases from V and 7 bases from J, leaving 22 bases between. The CDR3 extends over 17 amino acids. From germline, CDR1 is SEHNR and CDR2 FQNEAQ (reference sequence). The CDR3 loop is CASSLAGLGQRAYEQYF. CDR3 in DNA: TGTGCCAGCAGCTTAGCAGGACTAGGACAGAGGGCTTATGAGCAGTACTTC.

This rearrangement joins TRBV19 to TRBJ1-5; D gene unclear. This CDR3 has 17 amino acids. CDR1 LNHDA and CDR2 SQIVND come from the germline V gene (reference sequence). The V end lost 3 bases, the J end lost 0 bases, and 15 bases lay between the germline ends. The CDR3 sequence is CASSMVTEGTSNQPQHF. CDR3 sequence (DNA): TGTGCCAGTAGTATGGTTACTGAGGGTACTAGCAATCAGCCCCAGCATTTT.

The chain is built from TRBV6-5 and TRBJ2-7, with a tentative D call TRBD2 (6 bases). V lost 1 base to trimming and J lost 5 bases, with 12 bases between them. The CDR3 is 14 residues long. Germline V gene lookup returns CDR1 MNHEY and CDR2 SVGAGI. CDR3 loop: CASSYFGEVNEQYF. In nucleotides, the CDR3 is TGTGCCAGCAGTTACTTCGGGGAGGTCAACGAGCAGTACTTC.

This clone has a handful of counts. The chain carries TRBV6-5 and TRBJ2-1; possible D gene TRBD1, 5 bases. CDR3 length: 13 residues. Trimming removed 7 bases at V and 9 bases at J, with 16 bases between. Germline CDR1 is MNHEY and CDR2 is SVGAGI. The CDR3 nucleotides are TGTGCCAGCAAAGGGGTAGGTTTCGGTGAGCAGTTCTTC. This codes for CASKGVGFGEQFF.

This chain connects TRBV9 to TRBJ2-1; TRBD2 agrees at 11 bases. This CDR3 spans 16 amino acids. Germline values: CDR1 SGDLS, CDR2 YYNGEE. Trimming cost V 0 bases and J 7 bases; bases outside gene matches: 6. This chain's CDR3 is CASSVVSGGDQNEQFF. DNA for the CDR3: TGTGCCAGCAGCGTAGTTAGCGGGGGGGATCAGAATGAGCAGTTCTTC.

The J gene is TRBJ2-7, the V gene TRBV5-4; TRBD2 is a possible D gene (6 bases). V was trimmed by 8 bases and J by 3 bases, leaving 18 bases between them. Per the germline V gene, CDR1 is SGHNT and CDR2 is YYREEE (reference sequence). The CDR3 has 14 amino acids. The CDR3 reads CASSGGGANYEQYF. DNA for the CDR3: TGTGCCAGTTCCGGGGGTGGGGCCAACTACGAGCAGTACTTC. Filled out from reference TRBV5-4 and TRBJ2-7, the complete variable domain reads ETGVTQSPTHLIKTRGQQVTLRCSSQSGHNTVSWYQQALGQGPQFIFQYYREEENGRGNFPPRFSGLQFPNYSSELNVNALELDDSALYLCASSGGGANYEQYFGPGTRLTVT.

The chain uses TRBV19 and TRBJ2-1, with a tentative D call TRBD1 (6 bases). This CDR3 has 16 amino acids. Trimming stripped 3 bases from V and 1 base from J, with 13 bases between. Germline assignment: CDR1 LNHDA and CDR2 SQIVND (reference sequence). CDR3 region: CASSIRTVNSYNEQFF. The CDR3 nucleotides read TGTGCCAGTAGTATCCGGACAGTAAATTCCTACAATGAGCAGTTCTTC.

CDR3 bases: TGTGCCAGCAGCCTTCCGCAGAGACTAGCGGGGGGGATCTACGAGCAGTACTTC. This encodes CASSLPQRLAGGIYEQYF. V is TRBV7-2 and J is TRBJ2-7, with TRBD2 matching over 14 bases. This CDR3 is 18 amino acids long. Trimming removed 5 bases from V and 3 bases from J; junction bases left unmatched: 12. CDR1 is SGHTA, CDR2 FQGNSA, per germline. The whole variable domain, filled in from reference TRBV7-2 and TRBJ2-7, reads GAGVSQSPSNKVTEKGKDVELRCDPISGHTALYWYRQSLGQGLEFLIYFQGNSAPDKSGLPSDRFSAERTGGSVSTLTIQRTQQEDSAVYLCASSLPQRLAGGIYEQYFGPGTRLTVT.

The V call is TRBV6-6, the J call TRBJ2-7; D is ambiguous. The CDR3 totals 12 residues. Looked up from germline, CDR1 is MNHNY and CDR2 is SVGAGI (reference sequence). V was pared by 6 bases and J by 6 bases, with 12 bases between. The CDR3 spells CASRVRSSEQYF. Here the CDR3 DNA reads TGTGCCAGCAGAGTCAGGAGCAGCGAGCAGTACTTC.

The genes are TRBV5-1 and TRBJ1-4; D is ambiguous. V was shortened by 2 bases and J by 0 bases, with 5 bases between the two germline ends. The CDR3 runs to 14 residues. The germline CDR1 and CDR2 sequences are SGHRS and YFSETQ. In DNA, the CDR3 is TGCGCCAGCAGCTTTACAGCAACTAATGAAAAACTGTTTTTT. Translating gives CASSFTATNEKLFF. Variable domain in full (rest from reference TRBV5-1 and TRBJ1-4): KAGVTQTPRYLIKTRGQQVTLSCSPISGHRSVSWYQQTPGQGLQFLFEYFSETQRNKGNFPGRFSGRQFSNSRSEMNVSTLELGDSALYLCASSFTATNEKLFFGSGTQLSVL.

The rearrangement joins TRBV5-4 to TRBJ2-5; 10 bases fit TRBD2. The CDR3 contains 15 residues. From germline, CDR1 is SGHNT and CDR2 YYREEE (reference sequence). V trimming: 4 bases; J trimming: 1 base; junction bases outside the gene matches: 4. The CDR3 DNA sequence: TGTGCCAGCAGCAGACTAGCGGGTCCCCAAGAGACCCAGTACTTC. It specifies CASSRLAGPQETQYF. Full variable domain (rest looked up from reference TRBV5-4 and TRBJ2-5): ETGVTQSPTHLIKTRGQQVTLRCSSQSGHNTVSWYQQALGQGPQFIFQYYREEENGRGNFPPRFSGLQFPNYSSELNVNALELDDSALYLCASSRLAGPQETQYFGPGTRLLVL.

The chain has TRBV7-9 and TRBJ1-5; D possibly corresponds to TRBD1 (6 bases). The CDR3 consists of 14 residues. Germline V gene lookup returns CDR1 SEHNR and CDR2 FQNEAQ (reference sequence). Between the trimmed V and J ends, which lost 5 bases and 4 bases, there was a span of 12 bases. CDR3 sequence: CASSEGGQNQPQHF. The CDR3 DNA sequence: TGTGCCAGCAGCGAAGGCGGACAGAATCAGCCCCAGCATTTT.

In its sample, this clone was seen once. The chain links TRBV6-5 to TRBJ1-4; 10 nucleotides agree with TRBD1. CDR3 size: 14 residues. Germline assignment: CDR1 MNHEY and CDR2 SVGAGI. V lost 6 bases to trimming and J lost 7 bases; unmatched junction nucleotides: 5. Here the CDR3 reads CASRSGQGIEKLFF. The CDR3 region has the DNA TGTGCCAGCAGGTCGGGACAGGGGATTGAAAAACTGTTTTTT.